Below are 25 T cell receptor beta chains sequenced from a single sample in a study of blood T cell repertoires in COVID-19. Clones were sequenced by immunoSEQ multiplex PCR, and TCRdb holds only the in-frame ones, with some missing. The sample lists about 140,000 clones, roughly 79% occurring once. Sequenced: peripheral blood. These receptors were collected from a woman aged 55 to 70 with acute or convalescent COVID-19.

The rearrangement uses TRBV7-7 and TRBJ2-5, with a weak D call TRBD2 (6 bases). Between the trimmed V and J ends, which lost 5 bases and 4 bases, there was a span of 17 bases. The CDR3 is made up of 15 amino acids. CDR1 and CDR2 (germline): SSHAT, FNYEAQ (reference sequence). CDR3 amino acids: CASSKGWGERETQYF. CDR3 coding DNA: TGTGCCAGCAGCAAGGGTTGGGGGGAGCGAGAGACCCAGTACTTC.

The chain joins TRBV27 to TRBJ2-7; D is unclear. V was trimmed by 5 bases and J by 0 bases, leaving 14 bases between them. Looked up from germline, CDR1 is MNHEY and CDR2 is SMNVEV (reference sequence). The CDR3 length is 15 residues. As DNA, the CDR3 is TGTGCCAGCAGTCCCACGAGGCAGAGCTCCTACGAGCAGTACTTC. Its protein product is CASSPTRQSSYEQYF.

CDR3 coding DNA: TGCGCCAGCAGCTTCGGGGAGGCTTATGGCTACACCTTC. This codes for CASSFGEAYGYTF. The chain joins TRBV5-1 to TRBJ1-2; D is uncertain. V shed 2 bases and J shed 5 bases, with 10 bases lying between them. The CDR3 spans 13 residues. CDR1 and CDR2 from the germline V gene are SGHRS and YFSETQ.

This chain links TRBV21-1 with TRBJ2-1; whether TRBD2, the table's D call, matches the DNA was not checked. TRBV21-1 is labeled a pseudogene. The CDR3 contains 17 residues. This CDR3 is CASSKEEGGWSYNEQFF. The CDR3 bases are TGTGCCAGCAGCAAAGAAGAGGGCGGATGGTCCTACAATGAGCAGTTCTTC.

The chain carries TRBV28 and TRBJ1-1; 8 bases line up with TRBD1. The CDR3 loop spans 17 amino acids. V shed 3 bases, J shed 1 base, and the junction held 10 bases outside the gene matches. Germline CDR1 and CDR2: MDHEN and SYDVKM. The CDR3 reads CASSLLGQATPNTEAFF. The CDR3 DNA is TGTGCCAGCAGTTTGCTGGGACAGGCCACGCCGAACACTGAAGCTTTCTTT.

The chain employs TRBV2 and TRBJ1-5; 8 bases agree with TRBD1. V was clipped by 6 bases and J by 1 base; unmatched bases: 5. The CDR3 extends over 15 amino acids. Germline assignment: CDR1 SNHLY and CDR2 FYNNEI. The CDR3 loop reads CASRPNRGSNQPQHF. The CDR3 DNA follows: TGTGCCAGCAGACCCAACAGGGGGAGCAATCAGCCCCAGCATTTT.

The chain uses TRBV27 and TRBJ2-7, with TRBD1 as a possible D gene (6 bases). The germline V and J ends were trimmed by 3 bases and 5 bases, with 17 bases remaining between them. This CDR3 has 15 amino acids. Germline CDR1 MNHEY, CDR2 SMNVEV (reference sequence). In DNA, the CDR3 is TGTGCCAGCAGTTTGAGGGGCCGCCCAGGGGACGAGCAGTACTTC. This encodes CASSLRGRPGDEQYF.

As regards this clone: This sample also contains other DNA sequences that code for the same CDR3. The chain links TRBV2 to TRBJ2-7, with D perhaps TRBD2 (6 bases). With 5 bases removed from V and 0 bases from J, the gap between germline ends came to 11 bases. Germline CDR1 SNHLY, CDR2 FYNNEI. The CDR3 extends over 14 amino acids. For the CDR3, the DNA is TGTGCCAGCAGTCGCGGGATTAGCTCCTACGAGCAGTACTTC. Translation gives CASSRGISSYEQYF. Variable domain in full (rest from reference TRBV2 and TRBJ2-7): EPEVTQTPSHQVTQMGQEVILRCVPISNHLYFYWYRQILGQKVEFLVSFYNNEISEKSEIFDDQFSVERPDGSNFTLKIRSTKLEDSAMYFCASSRGISSYEQYFGPGTRLTVT.

The chain combines TRBV6-6 with TRBJ1-2, with TRBD1 as a possible D gene (5 bases). The germline V gene has CDR1 MNHNY and CDR2 SVGAGI (reference sequence). Trimming stripped 1 base from V and 4 bases from J, with 10 bases between. This CDR3 has 14 residues. The CDR3 sequence: CASSYYKDSYGYTF. Here the CDR3 DNA reads TGTGCCAGCAGTTACTATAAAGACAGCTATGGCTACACCTTC.

The V call is TRBV7-8, the J call TRBJ2-3, with 8 bases aligning to TRBD1. V shed 3 bases and J 4 bases; nucleotides not matched to a gene: 6. This CDR3 is 15 amino acids long. Germline V gene sequence: CDR1 SGHVS, CDR2 FQNEAQ. The DNA for the CDR3 is TGTGCCAGCAGCTTCAGGGGGCGAGAGGCAGATACGCAGTATTTT. It yields the protein CASSFRGREADTQYF.

CDR3: CATSRDYPHTLRQGANQPQHF. Written as DNA, the CDR3 is TGTGCCACCAGCAGAGATTACCCTCATACTCTCCGACAGGGGGCCAATCAGCCCCAGCATTTT. The chain carries TRBV15 and TRBJ1-5; 10 nucleotides line up with TRBD1. After removal of 0 bases from V and 3 bases from J, the junction contained 17 bases not matched to a gene. Looked up from germline, CDR1 is LNHNV and CDR2 is YYDKDF (reference sequence). The length of the CDR3 is 21 residues.

This clone was observed a handful of times. In DNA, the CDR3 is TGTGCCAGCAGCCAACCGAGGCAGGGGGCTGCGCAGTACTTC. Residues: CASSQPRQGAAQYF. This chain links TRBV7-6 with TRBJ2-7; 8 bases fit TRBD1. The CDR3 spans 14 residues. Losses at the gene ends were 5 bases for V and 9 bases for J; bases not matched to a gene: 12. Looked up from germline, CDR1 is SGHVS and CDR2 is FNYEAQ. The full variable domain, its missing parts supplied by reference TRBV7-6 and TRBJ2-7, is GAGVSQSPRYKVTKRGQDVALRCDPISGHVSLYWYRQALGQGPEFLTYFNYEAQQDKSGLPNDRFSAERPEGSISTLTIQRTEQRDSAMYRCASSQPRQGAAQYFGPGTRLTVT.

V is TRBV28 and J is TRBJ2-7; TRBD1 aligns across 9 bases. V was clipped by 7 bases and J by 3 bases; unmatched bases: 19. Looked up from germline, CDR1 is MDHEN and CDR2 is SYDVKM. The CDR3 has 18 residues. The CDR3 sequence: CASTVTPWDRELVYEQYF. The DNA of the CDR3 is TGTGCCAGCACCGTTACGCCATGGGACAGGGAGCTGGTCTACGAGCAGTACTTC.

This chain joins TRBV20-1 and TRBJ2-5; D gene unclear. Between the trimmed V and J ends, which lost 5 bases and 5 bases, there was a span of 9 bases. This CDR3 region has 11 residues. Per germline, CDR1 DFQATT and CDR2 SNEGSKA (reference sequence). The CDR3 nucleotides read TGCAGTGCTGAGTTCGGGGAGACCCAGTACTTC. This encodes CSAEFGETQYF.

This clone was detected only once. V and J are TRBV18 and TRBJ1-3, with TRBD1 matching over 8 bases. Germline V gene sequence: CDR1 KGHSH, CDR2 LQKENI. This CDR3 has 12 amino acids. V shed 11 bases and J 7 bases; nucleotides not matched to a gene: 7. The CDR3 sequence: CAGGQGANTIYF. The CDR3 DNA is TGTGCCGGTGGACAGGGCGCGAACACCATATATTTT.

J is TRBJ2-5 and V is TRBV10-3; 7 bases match TRBD2. Germline assignment: CDR1 ENHRY and CDR2 SYGVKD. The CDR3 loop spans 15 amino acids. The J segment lost 4 bases and the V segment lost 6 bases, leaving 11 bases of the junction unmatched. The CDR3 spells CAISVGTIRTETQYF. In DNA, the CDR3 is TGTGCCATCAGCGTAGGGACTATAAGGACAGAGACCCAGTACTTC.

This chain connects TRBV28 to TRBJ1-5, with a possible D match to TRBD1 (5 bases). Trimming removed 6 bases from V and 4 bases from J, with 13 bases in between. The length of the CDR3 is 14 residues. Germline V gives CDR1 MDHEN, CDR2 SYDVKM. Here the CDR3 reads CASRGVGANQPQHF. Written as DNA, the CDR3 is TGTGCCAGCAGAGGGGTTGGGGCTAATCAGCCCCAGCATTTT. Supplemented by reference TRBV28 and TRBJ1-5, the full variable domain reads DVKVTQSSRYLVKRTGEKVFLECVQDMDHENMFWYRQDPGLGLRLIYFSYDVKMKEKGDIPEGYSVSREKKERFSLILESASTNQTSMYLCASRGVGANQPQHFGDGTRLSIL.

This clone was recorded a few times. The chain combines TRBV27 with TRBJ1-5; D ambiguous. Per the germline V gene, CDR1 is MNHEY and CDR2 is SMNVEV (reference sequence). V was shortened by 2 bases and J by 2 bases, with 7 bases between the two germline ends. The CDR3 consists of 14 residues. In DNA form, the CDR3 reads TGTGCCAGCAGTTTAATTCAGGGCAATCAGCCCCAGCATTTT. Its translation is CASSLIQGNQPQHF.

The CDR3 bases are TGTGCCACCTCTAGCGGAAGCTCCTACAATGAGCAGTTCTTC. It codes for CATSSGSSYNEQFF. The chain carries TRBV2 and TRBJ2-1; TRBD2 agrees at 7 bases. J was trimmed by 0 bases and V by 10 bases; bases with no gene match: 6. This CDR3 is 14 amino acids long. In germline, CDR1 is SNHLY, CDR2 FYNNEI.

This chain uses TRBV30 with TRBJ1-4, with a possible D match to TRBD1 (6 bases). Germline CDR1 is GTSNPN and CDR2 is SVGIG (reference sequence). This CDR3 contains 14 residues. Trimming left V 4 bases short and J 11 bases short, with 20 bases between. The CDR3 loop reads CAWTSEQARGKLFF. CDR3 bases: TGTGCCTGGACATCTGAACAGGCAAGGGGGAAACTGTTTTTT.

This clone was counted between two and nine times. The chain recombines TRBV11-2 with TRBJ2-3; 9 bases match TRBD2. This CDR3 has 15 residues. V shed 5 bases and J 8 bases; nucleotides not matched to a gene: 11. From germline, CDR1 is SGHAT and CDR2 FQNNGV. CDR3 nucleotides: TGTGCCAGCAGCCCCGGGGGTAGCGGGAGCAGTACGCAGTATTTT. This translates into CASSPGGSGSSTQYF.

V and J are TRBV5-6 and TRBJ2-7, with TRBD2 identical over 7 bases. This CDR3 comprises 16 residues. Germline V gene data show CDR1 as SGHDT and CDR2 as YYEEEE. With 3 bases clipped from V and 0 bases from J, the junction kept 9 bases outside the gene matches. In DNA form, the CDR3 reads TGTGCCAGCAGCTCCCTGAGCAGCGGGACCTCCTACGAGCAGTACTTC. It yields the protein CASSSLSSGTSYEQYF.

V usage is TRBV3-1 (or the pseudogene TRBV3-2) and J usage is TRBJ2-7; 7 positions match TRBD1. V shed 4 bases, J shed 3 bases, and the junction held 15 bases outside the gene matches. The CDR3 runs to 17 residues. The germline gives CDR1 LGHDT, CDR2 YNNKEL (reference sequence). The CDR3 DNA reads as TGTGCCAGCAGCCGTGTTCAGGGGGTAGGCTGGAACTACGAGCAGTACTTC. Translation: CASSRVQGVGWNYEQYF.

The V call is TRBV20-1, the J call TRBJ1-2; weak D call: TRBD1 (5 bases). Between the trimmed V and J ends, which lost 3 bases and 8 bases, there was a span of 10 bases. CDR1 and CDR2 from the germline V gene are DFQATT and SNEGSKA (reference sequence). The CDR3 loop spans 11 amino acids. CDR3 amino acids: CSARHRKGYTF. CDR3 nucleotide sequence: TGCAGTGCTAGGCACAGGAAAGGCTACACCTTC.

The rearrangement links TRBV6-5 to TRBJ1-3; possibly TRBD1 for D (6 bases). In germline, CDR1 is MNHEY, CDR2 SVGAGI. The CDR3 runs 14 residues. V was cut by 8 bases and J by 0 bases, with 11 bases left in between. The CDR3 sequence is CASGRGFSGNTIYF. The DNA for the CDR3 is TGTGCCAGCGGCAGGGGATTCTCTGGAAACACCATATATTTT.